This T cell receptor beta chain appears in the sequencing data of a study of cytomegalovirus exposure and HLA in healthy donors. Germline assignment: CDR1 SGHRS and CDR2 YFSETQ. J was trimmed by 0 bases and V by 3 bases; bases with no gene match: 11. The CDR3 contains 17 residues. The study ran its PCR with 60 Vbeta and 13 Jbeta primers. Here immunoSEQ multiplex PCR was the method, and the copy in TCRdb shows in-frame clones only, minus some. The table shows about 94,000 clones, with approximately 77% occurring only once. This chain links TRBV5-1 with TRBJ1-1; 7 bases line up with TRBD1. This sequence originates from a man aged 30 to 39 in good health and CMV-seronegative. The sample comprised PBMCs. The CDR3 DNA sequence: TGCGCCAGCAGCTCTGGGACAGCCGGTGCCTTGAACACTGAAGCTTTCTTT. Translation: CASSSGTAGALNTEAFF.